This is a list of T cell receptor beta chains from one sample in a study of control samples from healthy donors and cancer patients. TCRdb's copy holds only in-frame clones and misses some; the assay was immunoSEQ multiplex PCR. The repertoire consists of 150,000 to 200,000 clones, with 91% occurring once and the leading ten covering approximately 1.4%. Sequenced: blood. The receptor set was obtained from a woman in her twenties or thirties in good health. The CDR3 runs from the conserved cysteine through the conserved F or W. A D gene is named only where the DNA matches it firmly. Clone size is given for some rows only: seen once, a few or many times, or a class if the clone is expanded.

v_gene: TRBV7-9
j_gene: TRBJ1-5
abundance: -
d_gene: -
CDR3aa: CASSLGGFQPQHF
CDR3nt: TGTGCCAGCAGCTTAGGGGGGTTTCAGCCCCAGCATTTT

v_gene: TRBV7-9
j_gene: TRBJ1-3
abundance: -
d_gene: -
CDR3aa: CASSLRTVSGNTIYF
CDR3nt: TGTGCCAGCAGCTTACGGACGGTTTCTGGAAACACCATATATTTT

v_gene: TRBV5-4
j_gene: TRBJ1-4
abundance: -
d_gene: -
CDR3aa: CASSLGQKNEKLFF
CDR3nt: TGTGCCAGCAGCTTGGGGCAGAAAAATGAAAAACTGTTTTTT

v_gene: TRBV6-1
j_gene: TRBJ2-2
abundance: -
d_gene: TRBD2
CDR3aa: CASSETRGGADTGELFF
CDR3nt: TGTGCCAGCAGTGAAACTCGGGGGGGCGCGGACACCGGGGAGCTGTTTTTT

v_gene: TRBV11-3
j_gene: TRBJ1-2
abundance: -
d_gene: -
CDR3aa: CASSSGPNYGYTF
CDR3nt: TGTGCCAGCAGCTCGGGTCCTAACTATGGCTACACCTTC

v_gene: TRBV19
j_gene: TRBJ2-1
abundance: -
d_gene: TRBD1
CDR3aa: CASSTRDRGLYNEQFF
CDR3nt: TGTGCCAGTAGTACCCGGGACAGGGGCCTCTACAATGAGCAGTTCTTC

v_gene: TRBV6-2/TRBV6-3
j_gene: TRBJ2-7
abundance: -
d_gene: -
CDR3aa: CASSYLARALSYEQYF
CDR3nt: TGTGCCAGCAGTTACCTCGCCAGGGCCCTCTCCTACGAGCAGTACTTC

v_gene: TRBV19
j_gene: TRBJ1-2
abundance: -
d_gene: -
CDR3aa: CASTQDNYGYTF
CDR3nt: TGTGCCAGTACACAGGACAACTATGGCTACACCTTC

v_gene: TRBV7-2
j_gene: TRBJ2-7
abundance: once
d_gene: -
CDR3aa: CASSLGGGPYEQYF
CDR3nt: TGTGCCAGCAGCTTAGGGGGGGGGCCCTACGAGCAGTACTTC

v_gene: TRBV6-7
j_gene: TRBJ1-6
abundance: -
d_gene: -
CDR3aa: CASSYQGNNSPLHF
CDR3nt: TGTGCCAGCAGTTACCAGGGCAATAATTCACCCCTCCACTTT

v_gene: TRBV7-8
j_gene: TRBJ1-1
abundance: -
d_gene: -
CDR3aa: CASSLRAENTEAFF
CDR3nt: TGTGCCAGCAGCTTAAGGGCCGAGAACACTGAAGCTTTCTTT

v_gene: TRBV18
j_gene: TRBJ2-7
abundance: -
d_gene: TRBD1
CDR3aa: CASSPMDRESYEQYF
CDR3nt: TGTGCCAGCTCACCAATGGACAGGGAATCCTACGAGCAGTACTTC

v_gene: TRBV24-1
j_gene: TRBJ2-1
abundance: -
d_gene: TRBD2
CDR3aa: CATSDLRVAGGSYNEQFF
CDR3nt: TGTGCCACCAGTGATTTAAGGGTAGCGGGAGGTTCCTACAATGAGCAGTTCTTC

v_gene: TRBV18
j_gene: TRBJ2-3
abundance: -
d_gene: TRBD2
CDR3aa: CASSPPSGGLQITDTQYF
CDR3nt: TGTGCCAGCTCACCACCGAGCGGGGGCCTCCAAATCACAGATACGCAGTATTTT

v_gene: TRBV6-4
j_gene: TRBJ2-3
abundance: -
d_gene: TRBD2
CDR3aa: CASSLAGSTDTQYF
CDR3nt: TGTGCCAGCAGTCTAGCGGGATCCACAGATACGCAGTATTTT

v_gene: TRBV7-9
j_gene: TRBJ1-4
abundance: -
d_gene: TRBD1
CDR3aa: CASSFRDSYEKLFF
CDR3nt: TGTGCCAGCAGCTTCCGGGACAGCTATGAAAAACTGTTTTTT

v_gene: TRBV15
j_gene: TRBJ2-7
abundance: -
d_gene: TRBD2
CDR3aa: CATSRRAGGRSYEQYF
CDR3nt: TGTGCCACCAGCAGACGCGCGGGGGGCCGTTCCTACGAGCAGTACTTC

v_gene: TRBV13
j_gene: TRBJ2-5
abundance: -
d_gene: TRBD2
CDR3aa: CASSLVSGGAGETQYF
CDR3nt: TGTGCCAGCAGCTTAGTTAGCGGGGGGGCCGGGGAGACCCAGTACTTC

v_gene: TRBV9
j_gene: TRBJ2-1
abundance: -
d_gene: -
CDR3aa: CASKPWDSPNEQFF
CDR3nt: TGTGCCAGCAAGCCCTGGGACTCCCCGAATGAGCAGTTCTTC

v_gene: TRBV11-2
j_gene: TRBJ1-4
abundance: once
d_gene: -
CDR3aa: CASSLRGGTNEKLFF
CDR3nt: TGTGCCAGCAGCCTGCGAGGGGGAACTAATGAAAAACTGTTTTTT

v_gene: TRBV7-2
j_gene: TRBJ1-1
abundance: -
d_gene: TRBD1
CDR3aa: CASSRQRQGGAFF
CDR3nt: TGTGCCAGCAGCCGGCAGAGACAGGGGGGAGCTTTCTTT

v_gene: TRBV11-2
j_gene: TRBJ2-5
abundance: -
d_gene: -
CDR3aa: CASRTGETQYF
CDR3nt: TGTGCCAGCAGGACCGGAGAGACCCAGTACTTC

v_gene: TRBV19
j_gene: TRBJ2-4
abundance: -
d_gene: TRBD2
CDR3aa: CASSIDTTSGRIAKNIQYF
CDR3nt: TGTGCCAGTAGTATAGATACGACTAGCGGGAGGATAGCCAAAAACATTCAGTACTTC

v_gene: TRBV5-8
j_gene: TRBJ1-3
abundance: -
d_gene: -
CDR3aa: CASSLGVRGNTIYF
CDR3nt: TGTGCCAGCAGCTTGGGGGTGCGTGGAAACACCATATATTTT

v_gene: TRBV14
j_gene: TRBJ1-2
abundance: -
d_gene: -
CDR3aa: CASSRGINYGYTF
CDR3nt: TGTGCCAGCAGCCGGGGCATCAACTATGGCTACACCTTC

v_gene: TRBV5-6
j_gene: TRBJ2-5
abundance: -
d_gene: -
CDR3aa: CASSLGAFQGETQYF
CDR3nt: TGTGCCAGCAGCTTGGGGGCATTTCAGGGGGAGACCCAGTACTTC

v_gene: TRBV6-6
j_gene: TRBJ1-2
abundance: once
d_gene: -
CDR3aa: CASSYSMTIYNYGYTF
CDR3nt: TGTGCCAGCAGTTACTCGATGACAATATATAACTATGGCTACACCTTC

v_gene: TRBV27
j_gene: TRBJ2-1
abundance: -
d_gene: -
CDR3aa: CASSLWGAPYNEQFF
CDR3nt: TGTGCCAGCAGTTTATGGGGGGCGCCTTACAATGAGCAGTTCTTC

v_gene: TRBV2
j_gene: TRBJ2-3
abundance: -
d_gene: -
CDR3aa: CASRRGDTQYF
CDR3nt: TGTGCCAGCAGAAGGGGAGATACGCAGTATTTT

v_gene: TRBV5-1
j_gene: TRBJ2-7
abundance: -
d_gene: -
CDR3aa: CASSPPGRSYSYEQYF
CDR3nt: TGCGCCAGCAGCCCACCGGGACGGTCGTACTCCTACGAGCAGTACTTC

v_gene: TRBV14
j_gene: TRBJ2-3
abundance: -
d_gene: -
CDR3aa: CASRGTDTQYF
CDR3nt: TGTGCCAGCAGGGGCACAGATACGCAGTATTTT

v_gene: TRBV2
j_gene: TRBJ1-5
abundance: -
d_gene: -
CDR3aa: CASRTAYNQPQHF
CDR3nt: TGTGCCAGCAGGACAGCTTACAATCAGCCCCAGCATTTT

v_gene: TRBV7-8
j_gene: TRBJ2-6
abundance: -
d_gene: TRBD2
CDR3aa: CASTLGAASGGYSGANVLTF
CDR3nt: TGTGCCAGCACCCTAGGGGCGGCTAGCGGGGGGTACTCTGGGGCCAACGTCCTGACTTTC

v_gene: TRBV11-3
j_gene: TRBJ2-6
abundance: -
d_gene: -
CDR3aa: CASSLGLGANVLTF
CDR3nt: TGTGCCAGCAGCTTAGGTCTGGGGGCCAACGTCCTGACTTTC

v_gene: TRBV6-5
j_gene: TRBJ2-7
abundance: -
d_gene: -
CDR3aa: CASSPGHPYEQYF
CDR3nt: TGTGCCAGCAGTCCGGGACACCCCTACGAGCAGTACTTC

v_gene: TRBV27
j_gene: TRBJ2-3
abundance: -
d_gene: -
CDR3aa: CASSLSTGFSTDTQYF
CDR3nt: TGTGCCAGCAGTTTATCCACAGGGTTCAGCACAGATACGCAGTATTTT

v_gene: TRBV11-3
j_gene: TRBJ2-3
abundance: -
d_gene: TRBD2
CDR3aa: CASSLASGRATDTQYF
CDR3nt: TGTGCCAGCAGCTTAGCCAGCGGGAGGGCCACAGATACGCAGTATTTT

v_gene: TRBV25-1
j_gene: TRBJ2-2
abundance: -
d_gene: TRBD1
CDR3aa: CASSPDRGGTNGELFF
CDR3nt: TGTGCCAGCAGCCCCGACAGGGGTGGAACTAACGGGGAGCTGTTTTTT

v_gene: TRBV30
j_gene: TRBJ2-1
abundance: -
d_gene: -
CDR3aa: CAWSRGSSYNEQFF
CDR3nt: TGTGCCTGGAGTCGGGGGAGCTCCTACAATGAGCAGTTCTTC

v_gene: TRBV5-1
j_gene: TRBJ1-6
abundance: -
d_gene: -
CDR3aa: CASSLYLKGSNSPLHF
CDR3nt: TGCGCCAGCAGCTTGTATTTGAAGGGCAGTAATTCACCCCTCCACTTT

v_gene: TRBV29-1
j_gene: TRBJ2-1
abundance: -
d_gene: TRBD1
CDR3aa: CSVEEGDRGNEQFF
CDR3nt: TGCAGCGTTGAAGAGGGGGACAGGGGCAATGAGCAGTTCTTC

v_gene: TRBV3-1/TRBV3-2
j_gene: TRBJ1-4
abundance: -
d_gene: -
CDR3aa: CASSPLGDTQEKLFF
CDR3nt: TGTGCCAGCAGCCCACTGGGGGACACCCAGGAAAAACTGTTTTTT

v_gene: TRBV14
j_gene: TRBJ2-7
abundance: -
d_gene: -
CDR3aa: CASSQDLDSYEQYF
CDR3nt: TGTGCCAGCAGCCAAGATCTGGACTCCTACGAGCAGTACTTC

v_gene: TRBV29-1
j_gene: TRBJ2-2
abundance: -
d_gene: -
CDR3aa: CSVIWGAAGELFF
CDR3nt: TGCAGCGTTATTTGGGGGGCGGCCGGGGAGCTGTTTTTT

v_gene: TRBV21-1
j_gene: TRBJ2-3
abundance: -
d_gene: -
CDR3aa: CASIGTQYF
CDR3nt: TGTGCCAGCATAGGGACTCAGTATTTT

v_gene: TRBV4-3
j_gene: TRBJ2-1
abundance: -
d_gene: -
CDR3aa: CASSQASYNEQFF
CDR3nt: TGCGCCAGCAGCCAAGCGTCATACAATGAGCAGTTCTTC

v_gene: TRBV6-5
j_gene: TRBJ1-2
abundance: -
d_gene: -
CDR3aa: CASSYSSANYGYTF
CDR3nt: TGTGCCAGCAGTTACTCTTCAGCTAACTATGGCTACACCTTC

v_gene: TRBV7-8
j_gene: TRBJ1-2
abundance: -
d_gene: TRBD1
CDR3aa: CASSSHTGGAGGYTF
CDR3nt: TGTGCCAGCAGCTCCCATACAGGGGGCGCCGGTGGCTACACCTTC

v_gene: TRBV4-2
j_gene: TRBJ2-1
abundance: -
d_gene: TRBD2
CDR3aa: CASSQDFTAGGILAGSYNEQFF
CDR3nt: TGTGCCAGCAGCCAAGACTTCACGGCAGGGGGAATACTAGCGGGGTCCTACAATGAGCAGTTCTTC

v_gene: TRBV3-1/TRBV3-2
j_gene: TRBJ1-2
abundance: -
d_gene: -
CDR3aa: CASSQDRGGYGYTF
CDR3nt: TGTGCCAGCAGCCAAGATCGGGGGGGCTATGGCTACACCTTC

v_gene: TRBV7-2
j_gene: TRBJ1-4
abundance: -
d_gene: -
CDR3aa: CASSLYPLANEKLFF
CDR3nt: TGTGCCAGCAGCTTATATCCGTTGGCTAATGAAAAACTGTTTTTT

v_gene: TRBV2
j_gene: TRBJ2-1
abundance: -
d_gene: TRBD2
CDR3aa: CATQRGGRENEQFF
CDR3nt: TGTGCCACGCAGCGGGGGGGCCGTGAAAATGAGCAGTTCTTC

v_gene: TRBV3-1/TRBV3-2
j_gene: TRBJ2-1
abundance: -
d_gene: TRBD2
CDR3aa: CASSQLGLADNEQFF
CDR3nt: TGTGCCAGCAGCCAATTGGGACTAGCGGACAATGAGCAGTTCTTC

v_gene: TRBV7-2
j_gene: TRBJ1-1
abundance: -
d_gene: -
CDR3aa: CASSPGHANTEAFF
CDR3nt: TGTGCCAGCAGCCCCGGACACGCGAACACTGAAGCTTTCTTT

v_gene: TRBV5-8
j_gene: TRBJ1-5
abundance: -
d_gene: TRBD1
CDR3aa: CASSDRGNQPQHF
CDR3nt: TGTGCCAGCAGCGACAGGGGGAATCAGCCCCAGCATTTT